This TCR beta chain appears in the sequencing data of a study of PD-1 blockade in classical Hodgkin lymphoma. Looking at the study overall: It was nivolumab at 3 mg/kg, given intravenously every 2 weeks, that patients received. Study-wide points: Nothing has yet pinned down what causes the repertoire differences, possibly disease activity or prior therapy.

The time point is: cycle 4 day 1 (C4D1), after around six weeks of nivolumab. Following autologous stem cell transplantation, relapse occurred in every patient, and exposure to brentuximab vedotin varied. Under best response, outcomes were complete response, partial response or progressive disease. Clones were read by immunoSEQ multiplex PCR, and TCRdb kept only the in-frame ones, dropping some. The sample yields some 90,000 clones, about 77% seen once. Losses at the gene ends were 3 bases for V and 6 bases for J; bases not matched to a gene: 8. This CDR3 comprises 15 residues. Germline V gene lookup returns CDR1 KGHSH and CDR2 LQKENI. Notes on this clone: The antigen remains unidentified.

This receptor was taken from a human donor with classical Hodgkin lymphoma. The chain couples TRBV18 to TRBJ2-1; 7 bases align to TRBD1. The specimen was peripheral blood mononuclear cells (PBMCs), collected before the fourth cycle of nivolumab. The CDR3 nucleotides are TGTGCCAGCTCACCTGGGACAGTGCTTCGCAATGAGCAGTTCTTC. This translates into CASSPGTVLRNEQFF.